This paragraph covers one T cell receptor beta chain sequence. These data originate in a study of T cell responses to AZD1222 COVID-19 vaccine. The CDR3 runs to 19 residues. CDR1 and CDR2 (germline): MDHEN, SYDVKM. The germline V and J ends were trimmed by 5 bases and 2 bases, with 24 bases remaining between them. Data came from immunoSEQ multiplex PCR; TCRdb stores just in-frame clones and leaves some out. The repertoire includes approximately 84,000 clones, approximately 85% of them detected once, and roughly 10% sits in the top ten. The sample consisted of peripheral blood, taken 28 days after the second AZD1222 dose. This TCR was recovered from an adult who received the AZD1222 COVID-19 vaccine. The chain has TRBV28 and TRBJ1-4; tentative D call: TRBD1 (6 bases). The chain's CDR3 is CASSPYARRGNWTNEKLFF. As DNA, the CDR3 is TGTGCCAGCAGTCCCTACGCGCGCAGGGGCAATTGGACTAATGAAAAACTGTTTTTT.